These T cell receptor beta chains were read from a single sample in a study of T cells expressing NK-cell markers. TCRdb re-called the 5' RACE reads, yielding one record per CDR3 amino acid sequence without DNA. Its clone listing holds about 440,000 distinct CDR3 sequences. Sequencing was done on a sample of blood T cells: a sorted CD56 or NKG2C T cell subset, CD4+ or CD8+ T cells, or bulk PBMC T cells (not recorded which). The receptors were gathered from a woman between 18 and 75 years old in good health. Both conserved end residues are part of each CDR3. Clone size, where shown, is once, few, many, or a class for clones that have expanded.

CDR3	size	J	V
CASGVVSTDTQYF	.	TRBJ2-3	TRBV12-3/TRBV12-4
CASSLDSNQPQHF	.	TRBJ1-5	TRBV7-2
CASSPRAGFGGTQYF	.	TRBJ2-3	TRBV5-8
CASSLLGQGDGYTF	.	TRBJ1-2	TRBV4-2
CATSGQTANYGYTF	.	TRBJ1-2	TRBV15
CASSSGTKTQYF	.	TRBJ2-5	TRBV4-1
CASSLDEENRGRNYGYTF	.	TRBJ1-2	TRBV12-3/TRBV12-4
CASSPAGMTYEQYF	.	TRBJ2-7	TRBV18
CAMGQSTTDTQYF	.	TRBJ2-3	TRBV10-3
CASSLTVGSPGELFF	.	TRBJ2-2	TRBV5-1
CATSTGLAGGPWEQYF	.	TRBJ2-7	TRBV15
CASSLGGGLSLNNEQFF	.	TRBJ2-1	TRBV5-1
CASMWGSYTGELFF	.	TRBJ2-2	TRBV12-3/TRBV12-4
CASTGTVYEQYF	medium-sized	TRBJ2-7	TRBV28
CAIGTGDMSTEAFF	.	TRBJ1-1	TRBV10-3
CASSYGNKGNQPQHF	.	TRBJ1-5	TRBV6-9